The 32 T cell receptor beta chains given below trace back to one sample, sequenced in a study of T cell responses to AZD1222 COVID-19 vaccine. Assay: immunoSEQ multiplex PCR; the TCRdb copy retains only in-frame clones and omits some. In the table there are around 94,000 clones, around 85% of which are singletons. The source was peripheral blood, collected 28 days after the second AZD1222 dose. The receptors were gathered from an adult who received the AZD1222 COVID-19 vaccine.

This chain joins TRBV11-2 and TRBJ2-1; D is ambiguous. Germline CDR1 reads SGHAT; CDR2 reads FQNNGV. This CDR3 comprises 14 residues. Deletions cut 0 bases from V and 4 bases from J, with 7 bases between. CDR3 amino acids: CASSLDPVYNEQFF. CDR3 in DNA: TGTGCCAGCAGCTTAGATCCGGTATACAATGAGCAGTTCTTC. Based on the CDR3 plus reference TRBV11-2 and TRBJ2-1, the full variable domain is EAGVAQSPRYKIIEKRQSVAFWCNPISGHATLYWYQQILGQGPKLLIQFQNNGVVDDSQLPKDRFSAERLKGVDSTLKIQPAKLEDSAVYLCASSLDPVYNEQFFGPGTRLTVL.

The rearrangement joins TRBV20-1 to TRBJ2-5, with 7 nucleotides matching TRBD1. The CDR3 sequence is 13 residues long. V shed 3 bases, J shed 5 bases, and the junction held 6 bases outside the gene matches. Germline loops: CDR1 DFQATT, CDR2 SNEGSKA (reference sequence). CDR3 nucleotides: TGCAGTGCTAGTATGACAGGGCTGGAGACCCAGTACTTC. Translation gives CSASMTGLETQYF.

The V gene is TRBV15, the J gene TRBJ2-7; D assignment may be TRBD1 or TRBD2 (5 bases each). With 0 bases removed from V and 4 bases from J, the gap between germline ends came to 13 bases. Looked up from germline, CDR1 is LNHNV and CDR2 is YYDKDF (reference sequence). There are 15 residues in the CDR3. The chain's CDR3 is CATSRDKFGGYEQYF. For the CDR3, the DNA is TGTGCCACCAGCAGAGATAAATTTGGGGGTTACGAGCAGTACTTC.

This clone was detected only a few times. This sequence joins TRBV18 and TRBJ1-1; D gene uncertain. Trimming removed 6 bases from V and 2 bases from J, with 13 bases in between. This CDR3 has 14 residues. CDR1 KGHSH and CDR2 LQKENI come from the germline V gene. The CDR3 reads CASSPAEHNTEAFF. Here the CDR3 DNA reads TGTGCCAGCTCGCCGGCAGAACACAACACTGAAGCTTTCTTT.

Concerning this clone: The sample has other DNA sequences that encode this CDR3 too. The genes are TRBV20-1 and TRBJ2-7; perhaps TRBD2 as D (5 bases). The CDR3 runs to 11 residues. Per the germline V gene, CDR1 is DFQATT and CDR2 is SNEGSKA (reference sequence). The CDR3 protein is CVPDGTYEQYF. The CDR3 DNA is TGCGTACCCGACGGGACCTACGAGCAGTACTTC.

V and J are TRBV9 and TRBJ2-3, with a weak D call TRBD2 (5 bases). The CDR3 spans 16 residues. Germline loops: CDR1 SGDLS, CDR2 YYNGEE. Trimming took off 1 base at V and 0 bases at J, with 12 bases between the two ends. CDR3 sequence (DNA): TGTGCCAGCAGCGTACGCTGGCTAGCAAGCACAGATACGCAGTATTTT. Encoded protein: CASSVRWLASTDTQYF.

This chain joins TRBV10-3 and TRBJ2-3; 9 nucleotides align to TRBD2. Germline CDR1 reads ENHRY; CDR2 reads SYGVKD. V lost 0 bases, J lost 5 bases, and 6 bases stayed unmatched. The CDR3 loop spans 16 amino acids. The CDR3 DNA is TGTGCCATCAGTGAGTCGGCGGGGGGGCCTAAAGATACGCAGTATTTT. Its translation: CAISESAGGPKDTQYF.

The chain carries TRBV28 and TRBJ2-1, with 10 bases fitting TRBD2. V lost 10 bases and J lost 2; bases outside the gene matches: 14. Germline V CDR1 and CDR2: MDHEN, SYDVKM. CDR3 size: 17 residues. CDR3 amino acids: CATKFGRLAGPYNEQFF. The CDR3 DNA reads TGTGCCACCAAGTTTGGAAGACTAGCGGGCCCCTACAATGAGCAGTTCTTC.

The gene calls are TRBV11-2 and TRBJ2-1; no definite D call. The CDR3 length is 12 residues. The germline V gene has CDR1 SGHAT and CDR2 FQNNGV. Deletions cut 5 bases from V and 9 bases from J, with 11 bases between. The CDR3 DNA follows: TGTGCCAGCAGCCCGGAGTACGGTGAGCAGTTCTTC. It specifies CASSPEYGEQFF.

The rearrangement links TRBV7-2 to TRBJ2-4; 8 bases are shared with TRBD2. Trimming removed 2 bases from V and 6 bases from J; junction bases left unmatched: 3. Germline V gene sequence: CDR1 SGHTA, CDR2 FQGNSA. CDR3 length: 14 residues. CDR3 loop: CASSLSLAGNIQYF. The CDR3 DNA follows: TGTGCCAGCAGCTTATCCCTAGCGGGAAACATTCAGTACTTC.

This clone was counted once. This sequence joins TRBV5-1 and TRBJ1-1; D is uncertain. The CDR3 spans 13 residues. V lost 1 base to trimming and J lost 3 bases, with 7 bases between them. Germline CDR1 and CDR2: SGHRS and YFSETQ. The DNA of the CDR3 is TGCGCCAGCAGCTTGACAAAAGACACTGAAGCTTTCTTT. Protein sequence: CASSLTKDTEAFF.

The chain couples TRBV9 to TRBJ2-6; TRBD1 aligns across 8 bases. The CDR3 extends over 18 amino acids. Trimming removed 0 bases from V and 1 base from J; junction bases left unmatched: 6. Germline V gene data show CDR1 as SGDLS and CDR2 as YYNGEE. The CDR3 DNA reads TGTGCCAGCAGCGTAGTTCCAGGGGGCGTATCTGGGGCCAACGTCCTGACTTTC. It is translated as CASSVVPGGVSGANVLTF.

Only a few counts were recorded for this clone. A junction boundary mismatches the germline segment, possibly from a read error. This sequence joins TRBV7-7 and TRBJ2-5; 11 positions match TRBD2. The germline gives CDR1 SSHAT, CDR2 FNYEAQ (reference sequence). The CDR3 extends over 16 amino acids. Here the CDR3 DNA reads TGTGCTAGCAGCCCTGTAGCGGGGGGGTCCCAAGAGACCCAGTACTTC. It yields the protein CASSPVAGGSQETQYF.

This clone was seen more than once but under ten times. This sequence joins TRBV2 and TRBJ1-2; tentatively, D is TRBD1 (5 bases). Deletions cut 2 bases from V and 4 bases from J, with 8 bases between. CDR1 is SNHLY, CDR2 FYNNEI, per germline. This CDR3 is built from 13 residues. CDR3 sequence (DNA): TGTGCCAGCAGTGAACAGGGACCCTATGGCTACACCTTC. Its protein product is CASSEQGPYGYTF.

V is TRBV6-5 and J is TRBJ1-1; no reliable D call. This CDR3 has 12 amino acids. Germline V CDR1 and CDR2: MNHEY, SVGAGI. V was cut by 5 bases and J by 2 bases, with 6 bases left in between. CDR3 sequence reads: CASSNKNTEAFF. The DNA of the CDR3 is TGTGCCAGCAGTAACAAAAACACTGAAGCTTTCTTT.

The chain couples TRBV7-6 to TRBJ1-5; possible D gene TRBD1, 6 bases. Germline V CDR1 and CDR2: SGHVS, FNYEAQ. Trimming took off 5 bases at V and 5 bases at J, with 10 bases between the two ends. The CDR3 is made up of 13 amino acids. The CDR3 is CASSNNRDQPQHF. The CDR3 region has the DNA TGTGCCAGCAGCAACAACAGGGATCAGCCCCAGCATTTT.

CDR3 protein: CASSSRVRGNTEAFF. Written as DNA, the CDR3 is TGTGCCAGCAGCTCCCGCGTCCGGGGGAACACTGAAGCTTTCTTT. The gene calls are TRBV5-4 and TRBJ1-1; D uncertain. V was trimmed by 3 bases and J by 1 base, leaving 13 bases between them. CDR3 length: 15 residues. Per germline, CDR1 SGHNT and CDR2 YYREEE (reference sequence).

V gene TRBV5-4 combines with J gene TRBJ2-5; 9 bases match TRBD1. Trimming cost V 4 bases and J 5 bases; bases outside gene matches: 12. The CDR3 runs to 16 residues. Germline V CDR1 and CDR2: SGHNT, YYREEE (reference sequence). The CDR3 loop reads CASSGWDRAGRETQYF. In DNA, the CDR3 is TGTGCCAGCAGCGGGTGGGACAGGGCCGGCCGTGAGACCCAGTACTTC. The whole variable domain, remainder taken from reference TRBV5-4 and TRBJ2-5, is ETGVTQSPTHLIKTRGQQVTLRCSSQSGHNTVSWYQQALGQGPQFIFQYYREEENGRGNFPPRFSGLQFPNYSSELNVNALELDDSALYLCASSGWDRAGRETQYFGPGTRLLVL.

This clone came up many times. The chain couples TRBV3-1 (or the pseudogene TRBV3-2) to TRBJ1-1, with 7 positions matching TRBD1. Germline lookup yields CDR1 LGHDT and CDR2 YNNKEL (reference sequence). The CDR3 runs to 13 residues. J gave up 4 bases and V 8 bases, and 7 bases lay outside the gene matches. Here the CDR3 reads CASGQVGGTEAFF. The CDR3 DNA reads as TGTGCCAGCGGACAGGTCGGGGGCACTGAAGCTTTCTTT.

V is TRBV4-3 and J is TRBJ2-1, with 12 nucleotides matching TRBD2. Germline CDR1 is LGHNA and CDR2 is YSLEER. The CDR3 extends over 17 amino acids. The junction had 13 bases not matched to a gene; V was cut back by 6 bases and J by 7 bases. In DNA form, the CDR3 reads TGCGCCAGCAGTCCCCGACTAGCGGGAGATTTAAAAAATGAGCAGTTCTTC. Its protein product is CASSPRLAGDLKNEQFF.

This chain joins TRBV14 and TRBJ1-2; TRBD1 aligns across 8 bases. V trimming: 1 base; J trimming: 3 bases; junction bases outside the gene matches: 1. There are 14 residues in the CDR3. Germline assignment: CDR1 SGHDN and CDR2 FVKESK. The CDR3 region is CASSQGTGYYGYTF. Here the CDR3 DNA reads TGTGCCAGCAGCCAAGGGACAGGGTACTATGGCTACACCTTC.

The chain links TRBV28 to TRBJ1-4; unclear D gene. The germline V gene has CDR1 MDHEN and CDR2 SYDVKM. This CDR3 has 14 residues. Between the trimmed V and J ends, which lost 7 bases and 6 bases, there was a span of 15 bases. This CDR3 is CASIRGVGDEKLFF. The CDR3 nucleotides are TGTGCCAGCATCCGGGGAGTTGGGGATGAAAAACTGTTTTTT.

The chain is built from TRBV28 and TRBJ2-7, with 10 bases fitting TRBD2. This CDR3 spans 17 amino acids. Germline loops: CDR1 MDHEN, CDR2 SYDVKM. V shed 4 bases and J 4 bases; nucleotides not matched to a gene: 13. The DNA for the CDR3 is TGTGCCAGCAGTTGGATCGGGAGCGGGAGGGCGGAGTACGAGCAGTACTTC. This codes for CASSWIGSGRAEYEQYF. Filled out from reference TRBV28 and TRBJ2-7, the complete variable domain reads DVKVTQSSRYLVKRTGEKVFLECVQDMDHENMFWYRQDPGLGLRLIYFSYDVKMKEKGDIPEGYSVSREKKERFSLILESASTNQTSMYLCASSWIGSGRAEYEQYFGPGTRLTVT.

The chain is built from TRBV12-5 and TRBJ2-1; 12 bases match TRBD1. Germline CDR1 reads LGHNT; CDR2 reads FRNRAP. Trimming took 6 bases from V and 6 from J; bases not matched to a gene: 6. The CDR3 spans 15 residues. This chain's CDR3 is CASGSGQGAGNEQFF. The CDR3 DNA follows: TGTGCTAGTGGGTCGGGACAGGGGGCAGGCAATGAGCAGTTCTTC.

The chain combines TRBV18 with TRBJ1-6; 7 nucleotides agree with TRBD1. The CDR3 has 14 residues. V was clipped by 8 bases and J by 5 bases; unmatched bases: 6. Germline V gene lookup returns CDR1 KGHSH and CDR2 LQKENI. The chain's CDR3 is CASQGGIDNSPLHF. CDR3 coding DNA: TGTGCCAGCCAGGGGGGTATTGATAATTCACCCCTCCACTTT. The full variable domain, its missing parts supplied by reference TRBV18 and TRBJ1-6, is NAGVMQNPRHLVRRRGQEARLRCSPMKGHSHVYWYRQLPEEGLKFMVYLQKENIIDESGMPKERFSAEFPKEGPSILRIQQVVRGDSAAYFCASQGGIDNSPLHFGNGTRLTVT.

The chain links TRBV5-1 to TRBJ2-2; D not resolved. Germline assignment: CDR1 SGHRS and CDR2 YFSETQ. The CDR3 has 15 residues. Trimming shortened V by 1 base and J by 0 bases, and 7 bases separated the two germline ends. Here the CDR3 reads CASSLQISNTGELFF. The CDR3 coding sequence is TGCGCCAGCAGCTTGCAGATCTCGAACACCGGGGAGCTGTTTTTT.

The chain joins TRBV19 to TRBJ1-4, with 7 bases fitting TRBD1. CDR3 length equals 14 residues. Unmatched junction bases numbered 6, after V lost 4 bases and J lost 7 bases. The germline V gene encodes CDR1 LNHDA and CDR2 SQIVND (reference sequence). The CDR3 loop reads CASSTRRTGEKLFF. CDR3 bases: TGTGCCAGTAGTACCCGACGGACAGGTGAAAAACTGTTTTTT. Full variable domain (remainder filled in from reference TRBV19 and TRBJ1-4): DGGITQSPKYLFRKEGQNVTLSCEQNLNHDAMYWYRQDPGQGLRLIYYSQIVNDFQKGDIAEGYSVSREKKESFPLTVTSAQKNPTAFYLCASSTRRTGEKLFFGSGTQLSVL.

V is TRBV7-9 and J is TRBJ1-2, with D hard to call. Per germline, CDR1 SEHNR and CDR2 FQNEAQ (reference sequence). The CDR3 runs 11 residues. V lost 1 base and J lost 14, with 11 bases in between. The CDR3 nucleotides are TGTGCCAGCAGCTTAGGGCGAGATTTGACCTTC. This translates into CASSLGRDLTF.

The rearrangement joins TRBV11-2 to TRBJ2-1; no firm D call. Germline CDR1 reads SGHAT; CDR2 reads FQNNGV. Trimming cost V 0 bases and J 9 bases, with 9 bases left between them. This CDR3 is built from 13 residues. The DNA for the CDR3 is TGTGCCAGCAGCTTAGAATCAGTAGGTGAGCAGTTCTTC. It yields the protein CASSLESVGEQFF. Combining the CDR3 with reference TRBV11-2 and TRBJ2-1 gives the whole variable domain EAGVAQSPRYKIIEKRQSVAFWCNPISGHATLYWYQQILGQGPKLLIQFQNNGVVDDSQLPKDRFSAERLKGVDSTLKIQPAKLEDSAVYLCASSLESVGEQFFGPGTRLTVL.

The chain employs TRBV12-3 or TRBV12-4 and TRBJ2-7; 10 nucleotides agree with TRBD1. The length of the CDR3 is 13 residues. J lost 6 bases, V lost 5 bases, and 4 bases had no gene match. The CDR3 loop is CASSIGQGGEQYF. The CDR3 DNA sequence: TGTGCCAGCAGTATAGGACAGGGGGGCGAGCAGTACTTC.

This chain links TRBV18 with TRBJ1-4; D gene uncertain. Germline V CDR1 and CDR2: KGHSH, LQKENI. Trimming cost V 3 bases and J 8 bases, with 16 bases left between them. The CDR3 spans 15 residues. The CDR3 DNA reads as TGTGCCAGCTCACCTCCGGGGATCGGCGACGAAAAACTGTTTTTT. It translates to CASSPPGIGDEKLFF.

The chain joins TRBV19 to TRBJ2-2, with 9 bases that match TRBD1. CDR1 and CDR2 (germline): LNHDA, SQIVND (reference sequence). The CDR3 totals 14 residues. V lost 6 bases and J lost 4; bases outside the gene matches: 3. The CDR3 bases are TGTGCCAGTAGCCTGGACAGGGGCACCGGGGAGCTGTTTTTT. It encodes CASSLDRGTGELFF.